This is a list of T cell receptor beta chains from one sample in a study of T cells in Graves' hyperthyroidism and ophthalmopathy. TCRdb re-analysed the multiplex PCR reads in MiXCR, keeping a single row per CDR3 protein. The table has 600,000 to 900,000 distinct CDR3 sequences, about 15% seen once. The sequenced material came from blood. The source of these receptors is a man aged 18 to 29 with Graves' hyperthyroidism. The CDR3 runs from the conserved cysteine through the conserved F or W. Each record gives: D gene, clone size, J gene, V gene, CDR3 DNA, CDR3 protein. A D gene is named only where the DNA matches it firmly. Only part of the rows carry a size: once, few, many, or a class if the clone is expanded.

TRBD2 | - | TRBJ2-5 | TRBV15 | TGTGCCACCAGCTCCCGGGGGGGGACGGGAGAGACCCAGTACTTC | CATSSRGGTGETQYF
TRBD1 | many | TRBJ1-5 | TRBV29-1 | TGCAGCCCTCAGGGGGCTTGCAATCAGCCCCAGCATTTT | CSPQGACNQPQHF
- | few | TRBJ1-5 | TRBV4-2 | TGTGCCAGCAGCCCCCGAGTAGATCAGCCCCAGCATTTT | CASSPRVDQPQHF
TRBD2 | - | TRBJ2-1 | TRBV6-2/TRBV6-3 | TGTGCCAGCAGTTATTTCATGGTAGCGGGAGGGTACAATGAGCAGTTCTTC | CASSYFMVAGGYNEQFF
TRBD2 | - | TRBJ2-7 | TRBV5-8 | TGTGCCAGCACCTCGGGACTAGCGGCATCCTACGAGCAGTACTTC | CASTSGLAASYEQYF
TRBD2 | many | TRBJ2-1 | TRBV28 | TGTGCCAGCAGGGGGACTAGCAGCCATGAGCAGTTCTTC | CASRGTSSHEQFF
- | - | TRBJ1-2 | TRBV28 | TGTGCCAGCACCATCGGGGGGCCTATCTATGGCTACACCTTC | CASTIGGPIYGYTF
TRBD1 | - | TRBJ2-7 | TRBV15 | TGTGCCACCAGCAGTAAAACCGGGACAGGACCCTACGAGCAGTACTTC | CATSSKTGTGPYEQYF
- | few | TRBJ2-5 | TRBV27 | TGTGCCAGCAGTTTAAGGGGCCCAGAGACCCAGTACTTC | CASSLRGPETQYF
- | many | TRBJ2-1 | TRBV13 | TGTGCCAGCAGCTTAGATGGGCTCAATGAGCAGTTCTTC | CASSLDGLNEQFF
TRBD2 | many | TRBJ2-1 | TRBV3-1 | TGTGCCAGCAGCCAAGAGGCAGGACAAGCGGGAGGGCCTAGGAATGAGCAGTTCTTC | CASSQEAGQAGGPRNEQFF
- | many | TRBJ2-3 | TRBV2 | TGTGCCAGCTGGGCGGGGACTAGCACAGATACGCAGTATTTT | CASWAGTSTDTQYF
- | - | TRBJ1-1 | TRBV18 | TGTGCCAGCTCTGAGAGACCCTTAACTTACCTTGAAGCTTTCTTT | CASSERPLTYLEAFF
- | - | TRBJ1-1 | TRBV6-4 | TGTGCCAGCAGTGAGGATTTGGGACAAGAAGCTTTCTTT | CASSEDLGQEAFF
TRBD2 | many | TRBJ2-7 | TRBV7-2 | TGTGCCAGCAGCTTAGGGGGGGGACCCCGGGTAGCGTACGAGCAGTACTTC | CASSLGGGPRVAYEQYF
- | few | TRBJ2-1 | TRBV3-1 | TGTGCCAGCAGCCGGGGGGAAGCCAATGAGCAGTTCTTC | CASSRGEANEQFF
TRBD1 | - | TRBJ1-5 | TRBV2 | TGTGCCAGCAGTCCCGACAGGGGTGGTCAGCCCCAGCATTTT | CASSPDRGGQPQHF
- | few | TRBJ1-1 | TRBV5-5 | TGTGCCAGCAGCCTCCATAGGCCTGAGGTGAACACTGAAGCTTTCTTT | CASSLHRPEVNTEAFF
- | - | TRBJ2-1 | TRBV10-1 | TGCGCCAGCAAGATTGGTTACAATGAGCAGTTCTTC | CASKIGYNEQFF
- | many | TRBJ2-1 | TRBV12-3/TRBV12-4 | TGTGCCAGCAGTCCCGTGACGGGGTACAATGAGCAGTTCTTC | CASSPVTGYNEQFF
TRBD2 | - | TRBJ2-1 | TRBV6-9 | TGTGCCAGCAGTTACGAATGGGCTAGCGGGAGGGGACTCAATGAGCAGTTCTTC | CASSYEWASGRGLNEQFF
TRBD2 | many | TRBJ2-3 | TRBV9 | TGTGCCAGCAGCGTAGCGACGGGAGGGGAGACGCAGTATTTT | CASSVATGGETQYF
TRBD2 | many | TRBJ2-3 | TRBV30 | TGTGCCTGGAGTGTAGAGTTAGCGGGGAGAGATACGCAGTATTTT | CAWSVELAGRDTQYF
- | - | TRBJ2-2 | TRBV6-1 | TGTGCCAGCACCCTCGGCTCGAACACCGGGGAGCTGTTTTTT | CASTLGSNTGELFF
TRBD2 | - | TRBJ2-4 | TRBV20-1 | TGCAGCGCTAGAGCGGTAGCGGGTTCAGCCAAAAACATTCAGTACTTC | CSARAVAGSAKNIQYF
TRBD1 | - | TRBJ2-7 | TRBV7-3 | TGTGCCAGCAGTCCCCGGACAGGGCTCAACGAGCAGTACTTC | CASSPRTGLNEQYF
- | - | TRBJ2-3 | TRBV13 | TGTGCCAGCAGCTTTGAGGAAGGACCTCGGGGCACAGATACGCAGTATTTT | CASSFEEGPRGTDTQYF
- | many | TRBJ1-1 | TRBV29-1 | TGCAGCGTTGAAGATATGACATCGGAAGCTTTCTTT | CSVEDMTSEAFF
- | many | TRBJ1-5 | TRBV28 | TGTGCCAGCAGTTTAACCGGGGGCATAAGTCAGCCCCAGCATTTT | CASSLTGGISQPQHF
TRBD2 | many | TRBJ2-7 | TRBV7-9 | TGTGCCAGCAGCTTACCCGGGTCTGGCGGGAGGTACGAGCAGTACTTC | CASSLPGSGGRYEQYF
- | many | TRBJ1-1 | TRBV18 | TGTGCCAGCTCAAATACAGGGTTGGACACTGAAGCTTTCTTT | CASSNTGLDTEAFF
- | many | TRBJ1-2 | TRBV2 | TGTGCCAGCAGTCCGGGAGACGTACCTTATGGCTACACCTTC | CASSPGDVPYGYTF
- | many | TRBJ1-2 | TRBV28 | TGTGCCAGCAGTCCCCTAGAAGTCCGTAACTATGGCTACACCTTC | CASSPLEVRNYGYTF
TRBD1 | - | TRBJ1-2 | TRBV9 | TGTGCCAGCAGCGTAGGAGTGGGAGGGGGCTTCGGCTATGGCTACACCTTC | CASSVGVGGGFGYGYTF
- | many | TRBJ2-1 | TRBV28 | TGTGCCAGCACTCCTAGATGGCCAGCCTCAAATGAGCAGTTCTTC | CASTPRWPASNEQFF